The TCR beta chain under discussion was sequenced for a study of T cells expressing NK-cell markers. TCRdb re-called the 5' RACE reads and catalogs CDR3 proteins one per entry, DNA excluded. Across about 540,000 distinct CDR3 sequences, the top ten clones capture approximately 4% of the sample. The TCR originated in a man between 18 and 35 years old in good health. Specimen: blood T cells: a sorted CD56 or NKG2C T cell subset, CD4+ or CD8+ T cells, or bulk PBMC T cells (not recorded which).

The CDR3 protein is CASSLRLTNQPQHF. The chain couples TRBV6-5 to TRBJ1-5. Per germline, CDR1 MNHEY and CDR2 SVGAGI. The length of the CDR3 is 14 residues.